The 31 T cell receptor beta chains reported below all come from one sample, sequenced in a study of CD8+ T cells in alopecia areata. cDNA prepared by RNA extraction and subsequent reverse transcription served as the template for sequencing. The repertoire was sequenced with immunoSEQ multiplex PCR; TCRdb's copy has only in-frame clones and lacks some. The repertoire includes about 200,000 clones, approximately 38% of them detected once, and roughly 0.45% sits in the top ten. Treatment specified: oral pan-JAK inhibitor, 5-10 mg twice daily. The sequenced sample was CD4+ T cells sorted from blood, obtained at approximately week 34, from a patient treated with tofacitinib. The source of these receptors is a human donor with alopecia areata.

The DNA for the CDR3 is TGTGCCAGCAGCGTGGAGGGCTACGAGCAGTACTTC. As protein: CASSVEGYEQYF. The chain combines TRBV9 with TRBJ2-7; TRBD2 is a possible D gene (6 bases). The germline V gene has CDR1 SGDLS and CDR2 YYNGEE. This CDR3 has 12 residues. V lost 2 bases and J 3 bases, leaving 6 bases between the germline ends.

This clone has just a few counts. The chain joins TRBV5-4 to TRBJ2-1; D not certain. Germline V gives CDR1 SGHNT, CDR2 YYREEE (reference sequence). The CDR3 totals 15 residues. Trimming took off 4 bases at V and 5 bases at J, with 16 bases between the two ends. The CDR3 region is CASSNKARADNEQFF. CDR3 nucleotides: TGTGCCAGCAGCAATAAAGCTAGGGCGGACAATGAGCAGTTCTTC.

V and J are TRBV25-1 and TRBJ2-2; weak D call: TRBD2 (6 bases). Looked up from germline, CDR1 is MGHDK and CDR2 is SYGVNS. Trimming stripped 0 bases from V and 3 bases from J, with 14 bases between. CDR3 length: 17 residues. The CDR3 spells CASSEYFPGTHTGELFF. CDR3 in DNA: TGTGCCAGCAGTGAATATTTCCCAGGGACTCACACCGGGGAGCTGTTTTTT.

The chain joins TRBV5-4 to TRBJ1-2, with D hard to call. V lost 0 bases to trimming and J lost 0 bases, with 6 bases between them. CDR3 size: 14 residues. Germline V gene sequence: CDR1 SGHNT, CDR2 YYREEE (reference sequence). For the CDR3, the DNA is TGTGCCAGCAGCTTGGAGATCTCTAACTATGGCTACACCTTC. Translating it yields CASSLEISNYGYTF.

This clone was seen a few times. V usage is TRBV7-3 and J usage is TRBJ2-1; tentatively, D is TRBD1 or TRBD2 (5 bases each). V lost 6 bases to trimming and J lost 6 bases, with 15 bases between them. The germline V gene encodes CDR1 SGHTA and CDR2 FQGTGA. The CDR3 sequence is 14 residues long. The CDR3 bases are TGTGCCAGCAGTTTCGGTGGTGGGGGCAATGAGCAGTTCTTC. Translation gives CASSFGGGGNEQFF. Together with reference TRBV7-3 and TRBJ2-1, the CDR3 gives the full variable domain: GAGVSQTPSNKVTEKGKYVELRCDPISGHTALYWYRQSLGQGPEFLIYFQGTGAADDSGLPNDRFFAVRPEGSVSTLKIQRTERGDSAVYLCASSFGGGGNEQFFGPGTRLTVL.

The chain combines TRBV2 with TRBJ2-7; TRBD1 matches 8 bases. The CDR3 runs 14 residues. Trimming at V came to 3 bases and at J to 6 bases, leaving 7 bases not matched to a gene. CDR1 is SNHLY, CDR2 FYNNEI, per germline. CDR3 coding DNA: TGTGCCAGCAGTGACCTCGTGACAGGGGTCGAGCAGTACTTC. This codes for CASSDLVTGVEQYF.

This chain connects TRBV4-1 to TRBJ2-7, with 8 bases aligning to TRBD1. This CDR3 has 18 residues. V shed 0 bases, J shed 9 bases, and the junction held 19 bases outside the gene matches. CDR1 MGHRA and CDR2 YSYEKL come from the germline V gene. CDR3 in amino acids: CASSQDEFEDRVRSGQYF. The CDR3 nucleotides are TGCGCCAGCAGCCAAGACGAGTTTGAGGACAGGGTCCGGTCGGGGCAGTACTTC.

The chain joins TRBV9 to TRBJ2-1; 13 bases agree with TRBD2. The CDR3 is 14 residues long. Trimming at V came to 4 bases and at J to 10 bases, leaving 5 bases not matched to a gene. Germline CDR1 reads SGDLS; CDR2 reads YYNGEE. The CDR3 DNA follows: TGTGCCAGCAGCCCCGGACTAGCGGGAGACGAGCAGTTCTTC. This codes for CASSPGLAGDEQFF.

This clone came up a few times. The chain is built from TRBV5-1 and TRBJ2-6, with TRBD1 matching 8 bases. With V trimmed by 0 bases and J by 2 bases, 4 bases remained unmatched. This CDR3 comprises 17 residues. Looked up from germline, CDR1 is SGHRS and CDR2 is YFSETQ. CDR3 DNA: TGCGCCAGCAGCTTGGGGACAGGGCGTACTGGGGCCAACGTCCTGACTTTC. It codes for CASSLGTGRTGANVLTF. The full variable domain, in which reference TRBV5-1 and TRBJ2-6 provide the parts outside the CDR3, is KAGVTQTPRYLIKTRGQQVTLSCSPISGHRSVSWYQQTPGQGLQFLFEYFSETQRNKGNFPGRFSGRQFSNSRSEMNVSTLELGDSALYLCASSLGTGRTGANVLTFGAGSRLTVL.

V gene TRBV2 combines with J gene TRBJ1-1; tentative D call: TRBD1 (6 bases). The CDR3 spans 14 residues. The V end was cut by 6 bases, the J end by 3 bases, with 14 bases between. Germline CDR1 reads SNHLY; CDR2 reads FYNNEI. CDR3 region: CASRSTGLYTEAFF. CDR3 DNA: TGTGCCAGCAGATCTACAGGGTTGTACACTGAAGCTTTCTTT.

The CDR3: CAWSVSGQAVKEAFF. The DNA of the CDR3 is TGTGCCTGGAGTGTATCTGGACAGGCGGTAAAAGAAGCTTTCTTT. J is TRBJ1-1 and V is TRBV30; TRBD1 matches 7 bases. The germline V gene encodes CDR1 GTSNPN and CDR2 SVGIG (reference sequence). The V and J ends lost 0 bases and 8 bases, in that order; junction bases with no gene match: 12. This CDR3 is built from 15 residues. The full variable domain, with the rest looked up from reference TRBV30 and TRBJ1-1, is SQTIHQWPATLVQPVGSPLSLECTVEGTSNPNLYWYRQAAGRGLQLLFYSVGIGQISSEVPQNLSASRPQDRQFILSSKKLLLSDSGFYLCAWSVSGQAVKEAFFGQGTRLTVV.

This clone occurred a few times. Here the CDR3 DNA reads TGTGCCAGCAGCGTTTTCCTCTCAGATTACAATGAGCAGTTCTTC. Amino acids: CASSVFLSDYNEQFF. The chain couples TRBV9 to TRBJ2-1, with no clear D. The CDR3 spans 15 residues. The germline V gene encodes CDR1 SGDLS and CDR2 YYNGEE. Trimming cost V 2 bases and J 4 bases, with 13 bases left between them.

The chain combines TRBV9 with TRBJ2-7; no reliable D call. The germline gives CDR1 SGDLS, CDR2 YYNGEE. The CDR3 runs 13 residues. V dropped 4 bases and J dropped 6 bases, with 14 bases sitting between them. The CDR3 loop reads CASSRLIASEQYF. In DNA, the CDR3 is TGTGCCAGCAGCCGACTTATTGCCAGCGAGCAGTACTTC.

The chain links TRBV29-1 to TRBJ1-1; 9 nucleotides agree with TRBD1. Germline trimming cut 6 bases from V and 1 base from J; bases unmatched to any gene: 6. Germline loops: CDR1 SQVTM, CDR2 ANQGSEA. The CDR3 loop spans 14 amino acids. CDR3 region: CSVKGTGTNTEAFF. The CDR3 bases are TGCAGCGTGAAGGGGACAGGGACGAACACTGAAGCTTTCTTT.

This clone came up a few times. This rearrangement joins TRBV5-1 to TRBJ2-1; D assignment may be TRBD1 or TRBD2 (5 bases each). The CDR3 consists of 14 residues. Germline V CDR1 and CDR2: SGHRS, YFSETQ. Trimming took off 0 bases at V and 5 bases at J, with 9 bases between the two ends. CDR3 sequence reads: CASSLGGRDNEQFF. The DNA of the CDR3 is TGCGCCAGCAGCTTGGGGGGACGGGACAATGAGCAGTTCTTC.

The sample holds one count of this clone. CDR3 DNA: TGTGCCTGGAGTCGGGACGGTCGTCGCGAGCAGTACTTC. It encodes CAWSRDGRREQYF. The rearrangement uses TRBV30 and TRBJ2-7; D tentatively reads TRBD1 or TRBD2 (5 bases each). Trimming took 2 bases from V and 6 from J, leaving 14 bases between them. Germline assignment: CDR1 GTSNPN and CDR2 SVGIG (reference sequence). The CDR3 consists of 13 residues.

CDR3 bases: TGTGCCAGCAGCTTAGAATATCACGACAGGGGGCGGGACACTGAAGCTTTCTTT. Residues: CASSLEYHDRGRDTEAFF. V usage is TRBV7-9 and J usage is TRBJ1-1; 10 bases line up with TRBD1. The junction had 11 bases not matched to a gene; V was cut back by 1 base and J by 3 bases. Germline V gene sequence: CDR1 SEHNR, CDR2 FQNEAQ (reference sequence). The CDR3 loop spans 18 amino acids.

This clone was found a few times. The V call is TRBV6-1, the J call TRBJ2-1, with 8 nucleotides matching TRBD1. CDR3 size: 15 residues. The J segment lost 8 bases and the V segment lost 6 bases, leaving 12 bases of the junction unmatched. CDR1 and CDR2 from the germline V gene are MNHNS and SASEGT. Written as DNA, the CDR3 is TGTGCCAGCAGGCCCGGGCAGGGGGCCGGGGATGAGCAGTTCTTC. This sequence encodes CASRPGQGAGDEQFF.

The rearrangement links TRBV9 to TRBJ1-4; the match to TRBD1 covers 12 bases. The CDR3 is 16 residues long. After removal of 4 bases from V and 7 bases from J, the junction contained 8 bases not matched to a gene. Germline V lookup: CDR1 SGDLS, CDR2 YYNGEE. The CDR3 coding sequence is TGTGCCAGCAGCTCCGGGACAGGGGGCCGCGGTGAAAAACTGTTTTTT. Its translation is CASSSGTGGRGEKLFF.

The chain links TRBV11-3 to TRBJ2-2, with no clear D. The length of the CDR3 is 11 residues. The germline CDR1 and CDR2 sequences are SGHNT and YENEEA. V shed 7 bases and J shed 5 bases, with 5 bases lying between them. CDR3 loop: CASTETGELFF. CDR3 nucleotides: TGTGCCAGCACCGAAACCGGGGAGCTGTTTTTT.

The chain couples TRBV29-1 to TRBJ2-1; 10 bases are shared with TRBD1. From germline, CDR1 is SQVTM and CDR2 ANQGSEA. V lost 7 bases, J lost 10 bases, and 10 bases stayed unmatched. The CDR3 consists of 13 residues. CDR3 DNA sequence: TGCAGCGGGCGACAGGGGGCCGGAGGGGAGCAGTTCTTC. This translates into CSGRQGAGGEQFF.

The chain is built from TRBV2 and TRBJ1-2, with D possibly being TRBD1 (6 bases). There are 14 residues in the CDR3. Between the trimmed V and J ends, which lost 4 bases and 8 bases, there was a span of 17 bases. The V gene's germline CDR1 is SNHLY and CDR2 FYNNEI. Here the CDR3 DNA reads TGTGCCAGCAGTGCCTCACAGGGACGAGGGGGCTACACCTTC. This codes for CASSASQGRGGYTF.

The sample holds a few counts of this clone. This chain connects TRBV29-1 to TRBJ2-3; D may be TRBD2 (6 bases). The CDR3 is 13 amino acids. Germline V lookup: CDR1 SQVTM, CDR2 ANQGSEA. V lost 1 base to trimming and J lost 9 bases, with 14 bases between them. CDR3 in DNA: TGCAGCGTTGAAGTCCCGGGGGTTGGGACGCAGTATTTT. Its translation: CSVEVPGVGTQYF.

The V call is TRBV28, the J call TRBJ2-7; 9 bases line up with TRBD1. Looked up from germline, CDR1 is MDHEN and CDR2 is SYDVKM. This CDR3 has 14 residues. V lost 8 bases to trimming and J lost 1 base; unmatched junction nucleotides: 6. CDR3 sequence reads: CASGTTGGSYEQYF. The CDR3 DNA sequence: TGTGCCAGCGGGACGACAGGGGGGTCCTACGAGCAGTACTTC. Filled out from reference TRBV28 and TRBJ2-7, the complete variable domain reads DVKVTQSSRYLVKRTGEKVFLECVQDMDHENMFWYRQDPGLGLRLIYFSYDVKMKEKGDIPEGYSVSREKKERFSLILESASTNQTSMYLCASGTTGGSYEQYFGPGTRLTVT.

The CDR3 reads CASSQAVRASGSGETQYF. The CDR3 DNA sequence: TGCGCCAGCAGCCAAGCGGTTAGGGCTAGCGGGAGTGGGGAGACCCAGTACTTC. V usage is TRBV4-1 and J usage is TRBJ2-5; TRBD2 aligns across 10 bases. The CDR3 has 18 residues. Trimming took 1 base from V and 5 from J; bases not matched to a gene: 13. From germline, CDR1 is MGHRA and CDR2 YSYEKL.

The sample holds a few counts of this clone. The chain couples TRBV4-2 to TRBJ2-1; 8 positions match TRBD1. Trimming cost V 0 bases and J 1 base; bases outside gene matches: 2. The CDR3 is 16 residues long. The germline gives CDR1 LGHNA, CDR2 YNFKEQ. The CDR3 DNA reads TGTGCCAGCAGCCAAGAGAGACAGGGGTCCTACAATGAGCAGTTCTTC. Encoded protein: CASSQERQGSYNEQFF.

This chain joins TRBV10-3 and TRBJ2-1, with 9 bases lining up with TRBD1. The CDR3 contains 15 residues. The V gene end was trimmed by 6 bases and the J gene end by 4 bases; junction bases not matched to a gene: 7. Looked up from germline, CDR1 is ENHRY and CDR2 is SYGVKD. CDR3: CAISPGGQGYNEQFF. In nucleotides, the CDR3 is TGTGCCATCAGCCCCGGGGGACAGGGATACAATGAGCAGTTCTTC.

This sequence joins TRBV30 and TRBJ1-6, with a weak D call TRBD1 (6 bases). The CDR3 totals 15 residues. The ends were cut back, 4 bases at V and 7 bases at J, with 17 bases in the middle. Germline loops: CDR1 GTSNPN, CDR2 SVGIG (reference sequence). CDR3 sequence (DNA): TGTGCCTGGAACCAACAGGGTTTGAAAAATTCACCCCTCCACTTT. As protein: CAWNQQGLKNSPLHF.

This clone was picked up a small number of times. DNA for the CDR3: TGCAGCGTTGAAGCCTCCCTTTACAATGAGCAGTTCTTC. It encodes CSVEASLYNEQFF. The rearrangement uses TRBV29-1 and TRBJ2-1, with D uncertain. With 1 base removed from V and 4 bases from J, the gap between germline ends came to 8 bases. Germline assignment: CDR1 SQVTM and CDR2 ANQGSEA. The CDR3 consists of 13 residues.

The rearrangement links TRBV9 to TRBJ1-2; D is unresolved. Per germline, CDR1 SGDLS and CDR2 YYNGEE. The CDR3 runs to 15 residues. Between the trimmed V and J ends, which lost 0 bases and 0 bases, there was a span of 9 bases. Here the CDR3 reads CASSVGTVSNYGYTF. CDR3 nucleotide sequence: TGTGCCAGCAGCGTAGGGACGGTTTCTAACTATGGCTACACCTTC.

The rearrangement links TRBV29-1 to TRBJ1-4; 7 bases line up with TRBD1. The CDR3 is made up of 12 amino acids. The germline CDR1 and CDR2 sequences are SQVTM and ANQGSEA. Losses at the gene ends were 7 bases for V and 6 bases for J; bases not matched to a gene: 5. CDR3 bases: TGCAGCGGAGGGACAGTGGATGAAAAACTGTTTTTT. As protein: CSGGTVDEKLFF.